This T cell receptor (beta chain) emerged from a study of cytomegalovirus exposure and HLA in healthy donors. Donors were nominally healthy when sampled, though unrecorded immune exposures were likely. The germline V gene encodes CDR1 SGHTS and CDR2 YDEGEE. Trimming stripped 0 bases from V and 0 bases from J, with 7 bases between. The CDR3 is 15 amino acids. Notes on the study in general: TCR sequences were mostly rare, though some public TCRs occurred in many donors. The study designated 150 to 200 TCR beta chains cytomegalovirus-associated.

60 Vbeta and 13 Jbeta primers were used in PCR. Measured with immunoSEQ multiplex PCR; TCRdb has only the in-frame clones, and not every one. The repertoire holds under 150,000 clones, 74% seen once, with 4.2% in the top ten. Worth noting for this clone: As yet, its antigen is unknown.

V gene TRBV5-8 combines with J gene TRBJ1-5; D gene uncertain. Material for sequencing was PBMCs. This TCR was sampled from a woman aged 40 to 49 in good health and CMV-seropositive. CDR3 sequence (DNA): TGTGCCAGCAGCTTGGGGCTGATTAGCAATCAGCCCCAGCATTTT. The encoded protein is CASSLGLISNQPQHF.